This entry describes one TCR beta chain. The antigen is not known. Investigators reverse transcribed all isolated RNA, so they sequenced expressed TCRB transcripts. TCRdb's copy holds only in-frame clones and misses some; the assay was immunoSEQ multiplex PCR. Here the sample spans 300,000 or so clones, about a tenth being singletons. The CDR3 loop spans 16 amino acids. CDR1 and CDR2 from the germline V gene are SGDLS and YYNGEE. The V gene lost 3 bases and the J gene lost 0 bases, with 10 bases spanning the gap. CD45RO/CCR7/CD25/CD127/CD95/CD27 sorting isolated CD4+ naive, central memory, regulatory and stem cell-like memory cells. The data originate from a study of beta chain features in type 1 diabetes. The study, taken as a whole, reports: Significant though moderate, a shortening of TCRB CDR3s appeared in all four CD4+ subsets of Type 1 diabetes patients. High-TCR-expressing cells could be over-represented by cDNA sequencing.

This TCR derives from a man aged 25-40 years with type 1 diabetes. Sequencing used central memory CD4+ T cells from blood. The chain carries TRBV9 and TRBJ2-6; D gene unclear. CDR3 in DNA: TGTGCCAGCAGCGCCCATCGGGCCTCTGGGGCCAACGTCCTGACTTTC. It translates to CASSAHRASGANVLTF.